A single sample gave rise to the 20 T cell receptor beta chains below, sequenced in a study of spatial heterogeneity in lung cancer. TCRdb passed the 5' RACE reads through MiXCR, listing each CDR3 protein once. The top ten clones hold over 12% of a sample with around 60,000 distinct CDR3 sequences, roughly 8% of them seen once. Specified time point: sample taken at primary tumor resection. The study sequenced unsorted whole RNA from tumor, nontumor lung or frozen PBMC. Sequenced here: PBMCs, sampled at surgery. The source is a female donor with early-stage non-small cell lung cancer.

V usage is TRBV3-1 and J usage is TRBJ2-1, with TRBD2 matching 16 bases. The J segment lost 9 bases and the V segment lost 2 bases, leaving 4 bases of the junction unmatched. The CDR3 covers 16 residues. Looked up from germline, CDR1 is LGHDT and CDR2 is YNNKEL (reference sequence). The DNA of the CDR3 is TGTGCCAGCAGCCAAACGGGACTAGCGGGGGGGGTTGAGCAGTTCTTC. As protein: CASSQTGLAGGVEQFF.

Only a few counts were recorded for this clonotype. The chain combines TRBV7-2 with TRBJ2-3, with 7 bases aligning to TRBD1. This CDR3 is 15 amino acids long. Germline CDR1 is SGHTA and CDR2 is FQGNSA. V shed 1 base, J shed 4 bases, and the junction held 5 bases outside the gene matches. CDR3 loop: CASSLGVGGADTQYF. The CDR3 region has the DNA TGTGCCAGCAGCTTAGGGGTAGGGGGCGCAGATACGCAGTATTTT.

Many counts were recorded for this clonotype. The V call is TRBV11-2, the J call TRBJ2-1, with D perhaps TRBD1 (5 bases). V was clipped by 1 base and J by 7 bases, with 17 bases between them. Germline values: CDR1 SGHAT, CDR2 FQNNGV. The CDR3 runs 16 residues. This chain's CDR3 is CASSLARAPDRNEQFF. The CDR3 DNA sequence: TGTGCCAGCAGCTTAGCCCGGGCCCCCGACAGAAATGAGCAGTTCTTC.

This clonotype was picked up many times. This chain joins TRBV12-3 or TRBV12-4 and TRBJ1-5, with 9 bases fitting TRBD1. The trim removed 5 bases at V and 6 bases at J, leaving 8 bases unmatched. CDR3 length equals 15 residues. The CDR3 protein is CASSLTGGRLQPQHF. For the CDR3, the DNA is TGTGCCAGCAGTCTAACAGGGGGCCGGCTTCAGCCCCAGCATTTT.

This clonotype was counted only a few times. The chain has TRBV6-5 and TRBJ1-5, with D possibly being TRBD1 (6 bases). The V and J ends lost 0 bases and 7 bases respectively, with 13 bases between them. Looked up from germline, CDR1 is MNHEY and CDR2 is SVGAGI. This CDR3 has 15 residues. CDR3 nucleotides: TGTGCCAGCAGTTACTCGACCAGGGGTGCCCAGCCCCAGCATTTT. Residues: CASSYSTRGAQPQHF.

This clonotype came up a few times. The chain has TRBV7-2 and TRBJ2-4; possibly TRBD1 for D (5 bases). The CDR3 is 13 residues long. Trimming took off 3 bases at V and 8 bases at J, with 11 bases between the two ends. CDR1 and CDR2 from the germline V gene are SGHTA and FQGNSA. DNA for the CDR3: TGTGCCAGCAGCTTTGGACATCGTCACATTCAGTACTTC. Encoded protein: CASSFGHRHIQYF.

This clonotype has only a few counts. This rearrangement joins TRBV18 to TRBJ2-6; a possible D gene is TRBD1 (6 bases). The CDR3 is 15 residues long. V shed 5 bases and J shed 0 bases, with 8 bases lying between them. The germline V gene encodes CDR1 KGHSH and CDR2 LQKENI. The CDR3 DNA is TGTGCCAGCTCAGAGGACAGCTCTGGGGCCAACGTCCTGACTTTC. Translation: CASSEDSSGANVLTF.

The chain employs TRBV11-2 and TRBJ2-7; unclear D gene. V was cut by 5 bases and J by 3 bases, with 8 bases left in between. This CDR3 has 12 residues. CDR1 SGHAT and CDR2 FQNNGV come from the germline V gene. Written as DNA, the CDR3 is TGTGCCAGCAGCCCTGGCGGCTACGAGCAGTACTTC. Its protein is CASSPGGYEQYF.

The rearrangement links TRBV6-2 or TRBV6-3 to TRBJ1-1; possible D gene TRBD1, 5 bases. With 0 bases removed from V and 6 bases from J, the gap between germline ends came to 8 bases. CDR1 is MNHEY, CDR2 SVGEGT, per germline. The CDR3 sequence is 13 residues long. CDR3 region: CASSYSGVAEAFF. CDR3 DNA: TGTGCCAGCAGTTACTCGGGGGTGGCTGAAGCTTTCTTT.

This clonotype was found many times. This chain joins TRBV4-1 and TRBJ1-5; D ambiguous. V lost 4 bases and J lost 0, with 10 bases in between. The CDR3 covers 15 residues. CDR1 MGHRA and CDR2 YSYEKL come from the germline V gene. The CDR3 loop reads CASSPEPYSNQPQHF. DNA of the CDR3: TGCGCCAGCAGCCCGGAGCCCTATAGCAATCAGCCCCAGCATTTT.

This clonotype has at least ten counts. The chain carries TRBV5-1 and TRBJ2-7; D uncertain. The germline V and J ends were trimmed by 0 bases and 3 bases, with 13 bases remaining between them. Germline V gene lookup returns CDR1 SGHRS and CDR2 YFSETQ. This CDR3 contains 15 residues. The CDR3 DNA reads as TGCGCCAGCAGCTTGGGATTTGGCTCGTACTACGAGCAGTACTTC. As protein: CASSLGFGSYYEQYF.

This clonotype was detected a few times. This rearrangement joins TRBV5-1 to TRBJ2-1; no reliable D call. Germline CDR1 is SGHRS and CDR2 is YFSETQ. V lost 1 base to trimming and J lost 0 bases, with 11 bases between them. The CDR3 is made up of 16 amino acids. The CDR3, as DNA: TGCGCCAGCAGCTTGTTTGGAGACCCCTCCTACAATGAGCAGTTCTTC. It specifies CASSLFGDPSYNEQFF.

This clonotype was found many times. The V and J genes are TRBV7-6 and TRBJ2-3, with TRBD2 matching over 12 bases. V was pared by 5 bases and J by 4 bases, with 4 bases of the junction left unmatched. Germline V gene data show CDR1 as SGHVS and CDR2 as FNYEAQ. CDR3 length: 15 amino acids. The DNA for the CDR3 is TGTGCCAGCAGCCCGACTAGCGGGAGCCCAGATACGCAGTATTTT. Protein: CASSPTSGSPDTQYF. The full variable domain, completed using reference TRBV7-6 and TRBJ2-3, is GAGVSQSPRYKVTKRGQDVALRCDPISGHVSLYWYRQALGQGPEFLTYFNYEAQQDKSGLPNDRFSAERPEGSISTLTIQRTEQRDSAMYRCASSPTSGSPDTQYFGPGTRLTVL.

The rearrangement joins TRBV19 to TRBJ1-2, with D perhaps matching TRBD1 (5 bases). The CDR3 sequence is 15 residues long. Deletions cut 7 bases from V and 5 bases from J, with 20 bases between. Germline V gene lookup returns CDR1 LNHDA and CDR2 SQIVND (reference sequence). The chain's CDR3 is CASMDRDRLAYGYTF. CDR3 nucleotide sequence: TGTGCCAGTATGGACCGGGACCGCCTGGCTTATGGCTACACCTTC.

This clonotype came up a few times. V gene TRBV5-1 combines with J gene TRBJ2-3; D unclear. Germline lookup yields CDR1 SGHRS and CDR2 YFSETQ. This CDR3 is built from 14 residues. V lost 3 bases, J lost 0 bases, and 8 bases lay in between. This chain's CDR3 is CASSSTDSTDTQYF. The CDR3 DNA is TGCGCCAGCAGCTCCACCGACAGCACAGATACGCAGTATTTT.

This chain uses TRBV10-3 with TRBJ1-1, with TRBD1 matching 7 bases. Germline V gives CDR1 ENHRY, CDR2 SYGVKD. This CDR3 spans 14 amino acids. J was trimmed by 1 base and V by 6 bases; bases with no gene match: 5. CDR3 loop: CAIRRDRENTEAFF. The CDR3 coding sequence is TGTGCCATCAGACGCGACAGGGAGAACACTGAAGCTTTCTTT.

In DNA, the CDR3 is TGTGCCAGCAGCCGGAAGACAGCGAACACTGAAGCTTTCTTT. It is translated as CASSRKTANTEAFF. The V and J genes are TRBV3-1 and TRBJ1-1; TRBD1 might be the D (5 bases). CDR1 LGHDT and CDR2 YNNKEL come from the germline V gene (reference sequence). Trimming shortened V by 4 bases and J by 1 base, and 10 bases separated the two germline ends. The CDR3 has 14 amino acids. Full variable domain (rest looked up from reference TRBV3-1 and TRBJ1-1): DTAVSQTPKYLVTQMGNDKSIKCEQNLGHDTMYWYKQDSKKFLKIMFSYNNKELIINETVPNRFSPKSPDKAHLNLHINSLELGDSAVYFCASSRKTANTEAFFGQGTRLTVV.

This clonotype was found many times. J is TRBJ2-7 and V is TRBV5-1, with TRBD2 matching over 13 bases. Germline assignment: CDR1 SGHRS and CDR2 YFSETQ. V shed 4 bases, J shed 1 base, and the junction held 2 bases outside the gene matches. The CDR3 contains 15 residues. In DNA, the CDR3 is TGCGCCAGCAGCGAGGGACTAGCGGGGTCCTACGAGCAGTACGTC. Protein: CASSEGLAGSYEQYV.

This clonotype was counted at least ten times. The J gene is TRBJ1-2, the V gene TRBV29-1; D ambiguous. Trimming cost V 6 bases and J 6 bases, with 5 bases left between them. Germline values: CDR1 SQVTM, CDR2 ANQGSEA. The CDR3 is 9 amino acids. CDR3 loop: CSVADGYTF. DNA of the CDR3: TGCAGCGTCGCGGATGGCTACACCTTC.

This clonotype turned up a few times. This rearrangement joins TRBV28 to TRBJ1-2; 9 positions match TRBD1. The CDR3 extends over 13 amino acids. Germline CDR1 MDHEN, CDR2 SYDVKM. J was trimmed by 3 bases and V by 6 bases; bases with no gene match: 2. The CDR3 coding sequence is TGTGCCAGCAGGGACAGGGGATACTATGGCTACACCTTC. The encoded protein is CASRDRGYYGYTF.